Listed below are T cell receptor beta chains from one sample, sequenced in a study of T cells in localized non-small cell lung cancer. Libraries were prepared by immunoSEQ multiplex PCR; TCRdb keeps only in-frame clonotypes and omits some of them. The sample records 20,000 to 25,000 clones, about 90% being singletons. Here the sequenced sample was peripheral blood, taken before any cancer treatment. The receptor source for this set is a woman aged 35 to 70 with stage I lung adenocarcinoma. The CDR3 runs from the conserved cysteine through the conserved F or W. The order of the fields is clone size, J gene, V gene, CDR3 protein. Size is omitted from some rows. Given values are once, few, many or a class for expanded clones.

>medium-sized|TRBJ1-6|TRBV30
CAWSVQVNSPLHF
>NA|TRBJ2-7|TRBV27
CATERGTSRDISSYEQYF
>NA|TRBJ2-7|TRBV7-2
CASSLSSYEQYF
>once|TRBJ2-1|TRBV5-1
CASSPVKGYNEQFF
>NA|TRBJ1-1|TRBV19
CASNFFLDLQARAFF
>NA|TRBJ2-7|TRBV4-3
CASSQEKDGLSSYEQYF
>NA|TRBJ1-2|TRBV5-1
CASSLETGYGYTF
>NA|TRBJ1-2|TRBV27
CASSFRTGDQGYTF
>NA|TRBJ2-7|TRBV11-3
CASSLGSGTFYEQYF
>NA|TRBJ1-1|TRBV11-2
CASSPGRGGTEAFF
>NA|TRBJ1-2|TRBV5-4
CASSLQGGYGYTF
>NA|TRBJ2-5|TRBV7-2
CASSLTGGQETQYF
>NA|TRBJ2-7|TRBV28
CASDTGTGVSEQYF
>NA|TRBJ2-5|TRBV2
CASSEGVGSEETQYF
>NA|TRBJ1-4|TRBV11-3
CASSLVATNEKLFF
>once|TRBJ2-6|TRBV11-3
CASSLGRLSGANVLTF
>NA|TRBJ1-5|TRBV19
CASSRTGGYSNQPQHF
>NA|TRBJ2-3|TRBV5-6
CASTSLGSTDTQYF
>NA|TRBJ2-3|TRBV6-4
CASSDSGGSTDTQYF
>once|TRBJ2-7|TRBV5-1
CASSLASGVVEQYF
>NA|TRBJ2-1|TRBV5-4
CASSSPPGVSFNEQFF